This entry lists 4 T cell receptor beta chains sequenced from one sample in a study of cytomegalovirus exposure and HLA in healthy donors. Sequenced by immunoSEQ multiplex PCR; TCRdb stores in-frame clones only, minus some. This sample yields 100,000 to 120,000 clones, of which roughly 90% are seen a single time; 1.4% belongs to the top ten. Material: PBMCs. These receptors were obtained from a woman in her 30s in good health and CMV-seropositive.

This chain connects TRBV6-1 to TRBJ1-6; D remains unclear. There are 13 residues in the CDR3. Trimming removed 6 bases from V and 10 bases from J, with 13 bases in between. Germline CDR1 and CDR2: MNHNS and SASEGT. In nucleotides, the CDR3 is TGTGCCAGCAGCCGATACTCACGGTCACCCCTCCACTTT. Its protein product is CASSRYSRSPLHF.

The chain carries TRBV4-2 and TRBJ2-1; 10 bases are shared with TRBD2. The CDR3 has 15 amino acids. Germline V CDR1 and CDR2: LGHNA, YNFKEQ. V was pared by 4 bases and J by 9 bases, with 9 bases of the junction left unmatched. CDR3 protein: CASSPQLAGVSEQFF. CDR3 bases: TGTGCCAGCAGCCCCCAGCTAGCGGGAGTGAGTGAGCAGTTCTTC.

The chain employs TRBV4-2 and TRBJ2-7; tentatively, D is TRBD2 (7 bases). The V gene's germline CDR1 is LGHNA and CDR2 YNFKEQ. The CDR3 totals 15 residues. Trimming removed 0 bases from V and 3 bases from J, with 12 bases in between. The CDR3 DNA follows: TGTGCCAGCAGCCAAGACAAGGGGGGGTACTACGAGCAGTACTTC. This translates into CASSQDKGGYYEQYF.

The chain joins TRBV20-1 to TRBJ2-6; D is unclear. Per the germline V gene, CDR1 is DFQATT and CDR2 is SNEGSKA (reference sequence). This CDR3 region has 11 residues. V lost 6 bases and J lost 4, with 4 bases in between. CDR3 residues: CSASGANVLTF. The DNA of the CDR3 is TGCAGTGCCTCGGGGGCCAACGTCCTGACTTTC.